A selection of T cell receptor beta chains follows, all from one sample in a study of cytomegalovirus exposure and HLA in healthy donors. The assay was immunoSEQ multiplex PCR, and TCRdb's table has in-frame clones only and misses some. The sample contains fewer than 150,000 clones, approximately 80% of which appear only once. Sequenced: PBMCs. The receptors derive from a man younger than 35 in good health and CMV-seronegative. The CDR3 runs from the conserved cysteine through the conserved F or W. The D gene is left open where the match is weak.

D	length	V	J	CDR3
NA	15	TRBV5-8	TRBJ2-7	CASSLNPTGSYEQYF
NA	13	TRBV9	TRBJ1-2	CASSVMGGERYTF
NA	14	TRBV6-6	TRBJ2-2	CASGGGEGDGELFF
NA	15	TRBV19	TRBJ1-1	CASRHRERMNTEAFF
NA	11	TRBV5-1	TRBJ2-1	CASSLGGEQFF
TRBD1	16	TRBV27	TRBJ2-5	CASSSIGTGRGETQYF
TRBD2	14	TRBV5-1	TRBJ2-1	CASSLVSSGEEQFF
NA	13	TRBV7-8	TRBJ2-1	CATTERAYNEQFF
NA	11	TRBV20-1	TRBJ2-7	CSARPAYEQYF
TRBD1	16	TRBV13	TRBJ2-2	CASSENRGYNTGELFF
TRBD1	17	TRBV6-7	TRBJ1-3	CASSYRQGTGMEDTIYF
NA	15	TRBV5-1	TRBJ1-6	CASSVEPGFVSPLHF
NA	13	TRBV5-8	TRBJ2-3	CASSSPSTDTQYF
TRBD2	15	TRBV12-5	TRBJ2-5	CASGFSGGFEETQYF